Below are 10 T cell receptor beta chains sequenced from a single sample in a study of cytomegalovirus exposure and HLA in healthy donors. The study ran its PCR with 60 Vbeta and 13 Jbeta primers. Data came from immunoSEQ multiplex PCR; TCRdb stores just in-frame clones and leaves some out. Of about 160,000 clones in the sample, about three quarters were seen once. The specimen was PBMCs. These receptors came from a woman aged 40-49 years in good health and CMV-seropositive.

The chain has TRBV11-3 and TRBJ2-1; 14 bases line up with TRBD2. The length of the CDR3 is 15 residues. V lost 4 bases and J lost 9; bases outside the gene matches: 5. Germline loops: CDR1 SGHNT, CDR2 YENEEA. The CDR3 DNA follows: TGTGCCAGCAGCTCCGGACTAGCGGGGGGAAGTGAGCAGTTCTTC. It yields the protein CASSSGLAGGSEQFF.

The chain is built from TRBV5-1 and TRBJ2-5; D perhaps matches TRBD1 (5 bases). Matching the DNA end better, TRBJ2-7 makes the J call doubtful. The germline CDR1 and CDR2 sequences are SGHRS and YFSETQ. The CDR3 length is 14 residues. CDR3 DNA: TGCGCCAGCAGCTTGGGACAGCTTGTCTACGAGCAGTACTTC. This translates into CASSLGQLVYEQYF.

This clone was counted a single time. The CDR3 region is CASSLSAGDLFYNEQFF. The CDR3 coding sequence is TGTGCCAGCAGCCTCTCCGCAGGGGATTTGTTCTACAATGAGCAGTTCTTC. V gene TRBV14 combines with J gene TRBJ2-1; D is perhaps TRBD1 (6 bases). Germline CDR1 SGHDN, CDR2 FVKESK. This CDR3 contains 17 residues. Trimming shortened V by 4 bases and J by 3 bases, and 19 bases separated the two germline ends.

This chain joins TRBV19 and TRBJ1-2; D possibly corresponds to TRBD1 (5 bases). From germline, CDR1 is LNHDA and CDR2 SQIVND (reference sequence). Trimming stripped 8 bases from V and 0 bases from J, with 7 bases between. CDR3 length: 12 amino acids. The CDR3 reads CASQGTNYGYTF. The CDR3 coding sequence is TGTGCCAGTCAGGGAACTAACTATGGCTACACCTTC.

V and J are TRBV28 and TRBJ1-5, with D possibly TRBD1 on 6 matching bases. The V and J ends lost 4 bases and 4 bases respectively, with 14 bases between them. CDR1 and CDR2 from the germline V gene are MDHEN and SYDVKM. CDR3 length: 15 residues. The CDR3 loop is CASSWQTGGNQPQHF. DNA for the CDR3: TGTGCCAGCAGTTGGCAGACAGGCGGAAATCAGCCCCAGCATTTT.

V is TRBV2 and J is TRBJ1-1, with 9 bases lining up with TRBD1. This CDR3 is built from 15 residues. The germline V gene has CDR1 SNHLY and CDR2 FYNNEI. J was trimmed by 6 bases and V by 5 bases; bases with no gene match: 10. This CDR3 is CASSYKQGARAEAFF. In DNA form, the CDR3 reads TGTGCCAGCAGTTATAAACAGGGGGCGCGGGCTGAAGCTTTCTTT.

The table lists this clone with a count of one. This chain's CDR3 is CASSLGRGQVPEAFF. CDR3 in DNA: TGTGCCAGCAGCTTAGGAAGGGGGCAGGTCCCTGAAGCTTTCTTT. This chain joins TRBV11-1 and TRBJ1-1, with 7 bases aligning to TRBD1. The CDR3 runs to 15 residues. The V gene's germline CDR1 is SGHAT and CDR2 FQDESV (reference sequence). V was clipped by 1 base and J by 6 bases; unmatched bases: 8.

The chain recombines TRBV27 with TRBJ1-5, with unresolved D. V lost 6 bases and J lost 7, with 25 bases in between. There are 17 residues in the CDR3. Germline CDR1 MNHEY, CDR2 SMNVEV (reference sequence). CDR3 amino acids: CASSPSVGQPVGQPQHF. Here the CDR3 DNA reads TGTGCCAGCAGCCCGTCTGTTGGGCAGCCCGTCGGCCAGCCCCAGCATTTT.

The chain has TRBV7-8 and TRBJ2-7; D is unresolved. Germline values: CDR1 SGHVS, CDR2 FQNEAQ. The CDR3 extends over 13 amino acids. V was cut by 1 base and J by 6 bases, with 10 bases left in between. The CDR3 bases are TGTGCCAGCAGCTTAGTGGGCAGTCTCGAGCAGTACTTC. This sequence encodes CASSLVGSLEQYF.

Here the CDR3 reads CASSFGLANEQFF. The CDR3 coding sequence is TGTGCCAGCAGCTTTGGACTAGCCAATGAGCAGTTCTTC. The chain joins TRBV7-2 to TRBJ2-1, with 8 bases that match TRBD2. The length of the CDR3 is 13 residues. The junction had 1 base not matched to a gene; V was cut back by 3 bases and J by 6 bases. In germline, CDR1 is SGHTA, CDR2 FQGNSA.